A selection of T cell receptor beta chains follows, all from one sample in a study of control samples from healthy donors and cancer patients. Clones were sequenced by immunoSEQ multiplex PCR, and TCRdb holds only the in-frame ones, with some missing. The sample records about 130,000 clones, more than 75% being singletons. Source material: blood. All receptors derive from a man younger than 30 in good health. Both conserved end residues are part of each CDR3. Fields, in order: V gene, J gene, CDR3 protein.

V gene: TRBV6-2/TRBV6-3; J gene: TRBJ2-3; CDR3 protein: CASSSPLLQGTQYF
V gene: TRBV11-2; J gene: TRBJ2-6; CDR3 protein: CASSLVPGSSGANVLTF
V gene: TRBV6-4; J gene: TRBJ2-2; CDR3 protein: CASSETNTGELFF
V gene: TRBV25-1; J gene: TRBJ1-6; CDR3 protein: CASRSRDSYNSPLHF
V gene: TRBV6-5; J gene: TRBJ1-6; CDR3 protein: CASSQRGLDNSPLHF
V gene: TRBV6-4; J gene: TRBJ1-2; CDR3 protein: CASRDPFTGVDGYTF
V gene: TRBV3-1/TRBV3-2; J gene: TRBJ1-5; CDR3 protein: CASSQDGGGEGNQPQHF
V gene: TRBV7-3; J gene: TRBJ2-1; CDR3 protein: CASSLAGAEQFF
V gene: TRBV10-3; J gene: TRBJ2-1; CDR3 protein: CAITDIPGLETVYEQFF
V gene: TRBV11-2; J gene: TRBJ1-4; CDR3 protein: CASSLERDRTNEKLFF
V gene: TRBV18; J gene: TRBJ2-7; CDR3 protein: CASSPIGTGTRSSYEQYF
V gene: TRBV7-2; J gene: TRBJ1-5; CDR3 protein: CASSAGQPRNQPQHF
V gene: TRBV11-2; J gene: TRBJ2-7; CDR3 protein: CASSLVYTYEQYF
V gene: TRBV12-3/TRBV12-4; J gene: TRBJ1-2; CDR3 protein: CASSPTGNYGYTF
V gene: TRBV6-1; J gene: TRBJ1-2; CDR3 protein: CASSEPLTVNYGYTF
V gene: TRBV6-2/TRBV6-3; J gene: TRBJ1-2; CDR3 protein: CASSTDRGKHGYTF
V gene: TRBV24-1; J gene: TRBJ2-2; CDR3 protein: CATSDLRDTGELFF
V gene: TRBV4-1; J gene: TRBJ2-3; CDR3 protein: CASSTGPGFTRTDTQYF
V gene: TRBV18; J gene: TRBJ2-7; CDR3 protein: CASSPRMGVRNYEQYF
V gene: TRBV12-3/TRBV12-4; J gene: TRBJ1-6; CDR3 protein: CASGTGIWAPLHF
V gene: TRBV6-1; J gene: TRBJ2-3; CDR3 protein: CASSDVPSASTDTQYF
V gene: TRBV19; J gene: TRBJ1-6; CDR3 protein: CASSIKGPNSPLHF
V gene: TRBV11-2; J gene: TRBJ2-3; CDR3 protein: CASSRGPETQYF
V gene: TRBV5-6; J gene: TRBJ2-7; CDR3 protein: CASSLDKAPSSYEQYF
V gene: TRBV3-1/TRBV3-2; J gene: TRBJ2-5; CDR3 protein: CASSQEGLAETQYF
V gene: TRBV9; J gene: TRBJ2-1; CDR3 protein: CASSVAEYNEQFF
V gene: TRBV7-3; J gene: TRBJ2-5; CDR3 protein: CASSWDREGTQYF
V gene: TRBV18; J gene: TRBJ2-3; CDR3 protein: CASSQPGLATDTQYF
V gene: TRBV6-2/TRBV6-3; J gene: TRBJ2-7; CDR3 protein: CASSYRQGPYEQYF
V gene: TRBV6-2/TRBV6-3; J gene: TRBJ2-1; CDR3 protein: CASSYFTGTARTSGKYNEQFF
V gene: TRBV28; J gene: TRBJ2-2; CDR3 protein: CASYDRFNTGELFF
V gene: TRBV19; J gene: TRBJ2-3; CDR3 protein: CASSIQGGVTDTQYF
V gene: TRBV29-1; J gene: TRBJ2-5; CDR3 protein: CSGQRSIRETQYF
V gene: TRBV7-2; J gene: TRBJ2-2; CDR3 protein: CASTLLVDGELFF
V gene: TRBV27; J gene: TRBJ2-1; CDR3 protein: CASRVLAGRGYNEQFF
V gene: TRBV18; J gene: TRBJ2-7; CDR3 protein: CASSPTSGAFYEQYF
V gene: TRBV5-1; J gene: TRBJ2-7; CDR3 protein: CASSLVQENNEQYF
V gene: TRBV6-4; J gene: TRBJ2-3; CDR3 protein: CASSPAGEADTQYF
V gene: TRBV5-1; J gene: TRBJ2-5; CDR3 protein: CASSLFGEETQYF
V gene: TRBV9; J gene: TRBJ1-2; CDR3 protein: CASSPRGLKGGYTF
V gene: TRBV6-4; J gene: TRBJ1-6; CDR3 protein: CASSDDRSNSPLHF
V gene: TRBV15; J gene: TRBJ1-5; CDR3 protein: CATSSSGLDNQPQHF
V gene: TRBV11-2; J gene: TRBJ2-7; CDR3 protein: CASSINRGRVYEQYF
V gene: TRBV12-3/TRBV12-4; J gene: TRBJ2-2; CDR3 protein: CASSFGGTGELFF
V gene: TRBV9; J gene: TRBJ2-2; CDR3 protein: CASSVAAGEPPGELFF
V gene: TRBV30; J gene: TRBJ2-5; CDR3 protein: CAWGRLGGGETQYF
V gene: TRBV5-5; J gene: TRBJ1-5; CDR3 protein: CASSWAPGAKAQPQHF
V gene: TRBV11-2; J gene: TRBJ2-5; CDR3 protein: CASSLESGTIGRQYF
V gene: TRBV5-1; J gene: TRBJ2-3; CDR3 protein: CASRLTGDLSTDTQYF
V gene: TRBV15; J gene: TRBJ2-5; CDR3 protein: CATSRDPGAGETQYF
V gene: TRBV27; J gene: TRBJ1-1; CDR3 protein: CASSEGAKNTEAFF
V gene: TRBV14; J gene: TRBJ2-3; CDR3 protein: CASSDLDTQYF
V gene: TRBV12-5; J gene: TRBJ2-2; CDR3 protein: CASGNDRGIIGELFF
V gene: TRBV12-5; J gene: TRBJ2-3; CDR3 protein: CASGLLAGHTDTQYF
V gene: TRBV5-1; J gene: TRBJ2-1; CDR3 protein: CASSLGSTWYNEQFF
V gene: TRBV5-1; J gene: TRBJ2-7; CDR3 protein: CASSLGDRGIHEQYF
V gene: TRBV5-1; J gene: TRBJ2-3; CDR3 protein: CASSPDGLAGRTDTQYF